This T cell receptor beta chain emerged from a study of human T cells and chemical hapten exposure. Time point reported: patch test 3, about 24 weeks after DPC sensitization. Stated treatment: therapeutic diphenylcyclopropenone sensitization with weekly scalp DPC. Whole blood that had not been fractionated was the source of extracted total RNA. In germline, CDR1 is MNHNY, CDR2 SVGAGI (reference sequence). The CDR3 is 13 residues long. Trimming stripped 0 bases from V and 5 bases from J, with 7 bases between. Individual cDNA molecules in this library carried unique molecular identifiers. TCRdb processed the RACE reads anew with MiXCR; each CDR3 protein has one entry. The table records 90,000 to 110,000 distinct CDR3 sequences, less than 35% of them present only once.

The TCR originated in a man aged 35-49 years with alopecia areata. Some clones in this sample may be carry-over from other donors' samples. V usage is TRBV6-6 and J usage is TRBJ1-1; D unclear. Source: whole blood, taken in connection with sensitization to the hapten diphenylcyclopropenone (DPC). For the CDR3, the DNA is TGTGCCAGCAGTTACTCGCTGGAAACTGAAGCTTTCTTT. This codes for CASSYSLETEAFF.